Below are 18 T cell receptor beta chains sequenced from a single sample in a study of tumor and adjacent non-tumor tissue in lung cancer. Three rounds of nested PCR, following a modified ARM-PCR protocol, produced the TCRbeta library. One entry per CDR3 protein, called by TCRdb with MiXCR from the multiplex PCR reads. Here the sample spans about 93,000 distinct CDR3 sequences, about 61% being singletons. This sample's RNA came from whole unsorted tissue. The sample taken for sequencing was lung tumor tissue. The receptors come from a man in his 70s with non-small cell lung cancer.

Points on this clonotype: A much larger clone differs by one base, so this may be a read error. The chain uses TRBV5-4 and TRBJ2-7; no clear D gene. Germline V gives CDR1 SGHNT, CDR2 YYREEE (reference sequence). The CDR3 totals 15 residues. This CDR3 is CTSSLVSSRPYEQYF. The CDR3 bases are TGTACCAGCAGCTTGGTGTCCTCCCGCCCCTACGAGCAGTACTTC.

Concerning this clonotype itself: The junction departs from germline at one end; a sequencing error may be responsible. The rearrangement uses TRBV11-1 and TRBJ2-5; D is undetermined. CDR3 length equals 13 residues. CDR1 is SGHAT and CDR2 is FQDESV in the germline V gene (reference sequence). This chain's CDR3 is CTSSPGGIETQYF. CDR3 coding DNA: TGTACCAGCAGCCCGGGCGGAATCGAGACCCAGTACTTC.

The chain joins TRBV12-3 or TRBV12-4 to TRBJ2-3; maybe TRBD2 (6 bases). This CDR3 has 13 amino acids. Trimming cost V 7 bases and J 5 bases, with 13 bases left between them. CDR3 nucleotide sequence: TGTGCCAGCAATCGCCACGGGGGAGATACGCAGTATTTT. Amino acid sequence: CASNRHGGDTQYF.

This chain links TRBV6-1 with TRBJ1-2; D ambiguous. The CDR3 runs 13 residues. V gave up 7 bases and J gave up 6 bases, with 15 bases separating them. Germline assignment: CDR1 MNHNS and CDR2 SASEGT. The CDR3 nucleotides read TGTGCCAGCAATGTATCGGGAGGCGATGGCTACACCTTC. It codes for CASNVSGGDGYTF.

The CDR3 DNA reads as TGTGCCAGCAGCTTAGATACAATACAGGGGGCGAAAAACACCTTC. Translating gives CASSLDTIQGAKNTF. The chain links TRBV11-2 to TRBJ1-2; 9 positions match TRBD1. Trimming at V came to 0 bases and at J to 12 bases, leaving 11 bases not matched to a gene. Germline CDR1 is SGHAT and CDR2 is FQNNGV. CDR3 length equals 15 residues.

This clonotype was found a few times. The chain has TRBV7-9 and TRBJ2-1; a weak D match, TRBD1 (5 bases). The CDR3 consists of 14 residues. V was cut by 6 bases and J by 6 bases, with 15 bases left in between. Germline V gene lookup returns CDR1 SEHNR and CDR2 FQNEAQ (reference sequence). The CDR3 DNA is TGTGCCAGCAGGGTCCACACAGACAGCAATGAGCAGTTCTTC. This encodes CASRVHTDSNEQFF. Using reference TRBV7-9 and TRBJ2-1 for the parts outside the CDR3, the full variable domain is DTGVSQNPRHKITKRGQNVTFRCDPISEHNRLYWYRQTLGQGPEFLTYFQNEAQLEKSRLLSDRFSAERPKGSFSTLEIQRTEQGDSAMYLCASRVHTDSNEQFFGPGTRLTVL.

As concerns this clonotype: Since a much larger clone is just one base distant, this may be a read error. This chain connects TRBV12-3 or TRBV12-4 to TRBJ1-6, with D perhaps TRBD1 (5 bases). V gave up 7 bases and J gave up 15 bases, with 16 bases separating them. The CDR3 sequence is 12 residues long. DNA for the CDR3: TGTGCCAGCACGTCAGGGCTCCCGGGCCTCCACTTT. It specifies CASTSGLPGLHF.

Worth noting for this clonotype: This may be a read error, as it is one base from a much larger clone. The rearrangement joins TRBV28 to TRBJ1-5; 8 bases fit TRBD1. CDR1 and CDR2 from the germline V gene are MDHEN and SYDVKM. This CDR3 has 16 residues. DNA for the CDR3: TGTGCCAGCACTACGTACCGACAGGGGAGTTATCAGTCCCAGCATTTT. Translation gives CASTTYRQGSYQSQHF.

Points on this clonotype: Its ends do not fully match the called genes, so a read error is possible. The chain is built from TRBV11-1 and TRBJ2-5; 7 nucleotides line up with TRBD1. Germline CDR1 is SGHAT and CDR2 is FQDESV (reference sequence). The CDR3 extends over 15 amino acids. The CDR3 DNA follows: TGTGCCAGCAGCTCCCGGGACAGAGTTTTTGAGACCCACTACTTC. Its translation: CASSSRDRVFETHYF.

On this clonotype itself: A junction end diverges from the germline sequence, so it may reflect a read error. The V and J genes are TRBV12-3 or TRBV12-4 and TRBJ2-7; D ambiguous. The CDR3 runs 12 residues. CDR3 in amino acids: CASSQYRTNHRF. In nucleotides, the CDR3 is TGTGCCAGCAGCCAGTATAGAACGAATCACCGCTTC.

To note about this clonotype: Relative to the germline gene, one junction end is altered; a read error may explain this. The V gene is TRBV12-3 or TRBV12-4, the J gene TRBJ1-2; D is unresolved. The CDR3 covers 14 residues. The CDR3: CSSSPRGGSRGYSF. The DNA of the CDR3 is TGCTCCAGCAGTCCCCGAGGAGGGTCGCGTGGCTACAGCTTC.

About this clonotype: A much larger clone lies one base from this, so it may be a read error. This chain joins TRBV6-1 and TRBJ2-5; the D call may be TRBD1 or TRBD2 (5 bases each). The CDR3 loop spans 13 amino acids. Deletions cut 4 bases from V and 5 bases from J, with 11 bases between. Germline V CDR1 and CDR2: MNHNS, SASEGT. DNA for the CDR3: TGTGCCAGCAGTGTATGGGGGTCGGAGACCCAGTACTTC. Protein sequence: CASSVWGSETQYF.

Details on this clonotype: Since no conserved phenylalanine or tryptophan closes the CDR3, a read error is the likely cause. The rearrangement joins TRBV11-1 to TRBJ2-7; the D call may be TRBD1 or TRBD2 (5 bases each). This CDR3 is 14 amino acids long. Germline loops: CDR1 SGHAT, CDR2 FQDESV (reference sequence). CDR3 residues: CASSLWGSFDEQYS. CDR3 nucleotide sequence: TGTGCCAGCAGCTTATGGGGGAGCTTCGACGAACAGTACTCC.

With respect to this clonotype: Relative to the germline gene, one junction end is altered; a read error may explain this. V and J are TRBV11-2 and TRBJ1-1, with D possibly being TRBD1 (6 bases). Germline V gene data show CDR1 as SGHAT and CDR2 as FQNNGV. The CDR3 is made up of 15 amino acids. In DNA form, the CDR3 reads TGTGCCAGTAGCTTAGAAGGGGGAACGAACGCTGAAGCTTTCTTT. It is translated as CASSLEGGTNAEAFF.

With respect to this clonotype: The conserved closing phenylalanine or tryptophan is absent in this CDR3, likely reflecting a read error. Because the CDR3's place on the DNA is in doubt, the DNA is left out and the CDR3 is given as listed by TCRdb. The rearrangement uses TRBV6-6 and TRBJ2-2; the table's TRBD1 call for D was not verified on the DNA. Germline values: CDR1 MNHNY, CDR2 SVGAGI (reference sequence). The CDR3 region is 14 residues in length, termini included. This CDR3 reads CASSPDRVTGELFY.

As concerns this clonotype: The CDR3 does not close with the conserved phenylalanine or tryptophan, likely indicating a read error. The DNA for the CDR3 is TGTGCCAGCAGCGCAAGCAGGGGCTGGGAGACCCAGTACATC. This codes for CASSASRGWETQYI. This chain joins TRBV11-2 and TRBJ2-5, with D tentatively TRBD1 (6 bases). Trimming removed 5 bases from V and 5 bases from J, with 15 bases in between. Germline V CDR1 and CDR2: SGHAT, FQNNGV. The CDR3 spans 14 residues.

Regarding this clonotype: A read error may produce the germline difference seen at one junction end. The chain couples TRBV6-6 to TRBJ1-2; the D is unclear. This CDR3 is 10 amino acids long. Germline lookup yields CDR1 MNHNY and CDR2 SVGAGI (reference sequence). The CDR3 DNA follows: TGTGCCACCGATTACTATGACTACGCCTTC. Protein product: CATDYYDYAF.

Comments on this clonotype: Germline is not matched at one junction end, which may reflect a read error. The J gene is TRBJ2-1, the V gene TRBV6-2 or TRBV6-3; the D is unclear. Germline lookup yields CDR1 MNHEY and CDR2 SVGEGT. The CDR3 spans 16 residues. This CDR3 reads CTSSYPRVDSYNEQFF. CDR3 DNA: TGTACCAGCAGTTACCCTCGGGTGGACTCCTACAATGAGCAGTTCTTC.